This T cell receptor beta chain comes out of a study of blood T cell repertoires in COVID-19 (dated by TCRdb to 2018 to 2021). The study in broad terms: Samples from collaborators originated in the United States, Italy and Spain and spanned both the acute and convalescent phases of COVID-19. The prospective study material was composed of cDNA or gDNA derived from T cells, B-cell-depleted T cells, or PBMCs. Deeply sampled blood TCRbeta repertoires from subjects exposed to, actively infected with, or recovered from COVID-19 were included in the dataset. The repertoires were released in a freely available public database meant as a resource for research on the immune response to SARS-CoV-2. Samples came from the ongoing ImmuneRACE study (first 160 participants) plus 1,254 subjects from 6 global collaborators. The sample metadata nearly always contained a de-identified subject ID, COVID-19 status, age in years and sex. HLA class I and class II types, where available, came from metadata supplied by the sample provider rather than from assay-based typing.

TCRbeta CDR3 regions were amplified from genomic DNA by means of the immunoSEQ Assay, a bias-controlled multiplex PCR. As for the original processing: The number of nucleated cells in each sample was estimated by amplification of reference gene primers within the assay. Sequence reads were collapsed and filtered to measure the absolute abundance of every unique TCRbeta CDR3 rearrangement. For each sample, productive Simpson clonality was calculated as the square root of Simpson's diversity index over productive rearrangements. The immuneACCESS repertoire file appears here via TCRdb, limited to in-frame rearrangements. These files lack a portion of the clones; in checked studies, under half of the deficit traces to unresolved V genes, and the cause of the others is not known. V, J and clone size are those of that table, while D and trimming were read from the DNA. Present in this sample are roughly 250,000 clones, around 85% of which were seen just once. Together, the top ten hold 2.5% to 3.5% of the sample.

Of note for this clone: It has no known antigen specificity. No clone much larger than this one lies a single base away; base qualities are absent.

The CDR3 runs 14 amino acids, cysteine and phenylalanine included. Of all the DNA, just the CDR3 is kept, 42 bases in frame from base 1. V is trimmed back by 5 bases and J by 8 bases, and the junction contains 6 bases that no gene match accounts for. According to the germline V gene, CDR1 reads MNHEY and CDR2 reads SVGAGI. In the prospective study, participants were 18 to 89 years old, resided in 24 geographic areas of the United States, and were enrolled through a virtual design. To assign participants to cohorts, the prospective study relied on clinical history that participants themselves reported in a screening survey and a study questionnaire. Each participant in the prospective study had whole blood, serum and a nasopharyngeal or oropharyngeal swab collected by mobile phlebotomists. Additional blood draws and questionnaires over an approximately 2-month period could optionally be provided by prospective study participants. Blood samples from the prospective study were shipped frozen or at room temperature prior to DNA extraction.

What the authors observed across the whole study: The amount of clinical and demographic metadata varied by source and participant and was provided uncurated.

The rearranged chain carries TRBV6-5 and TRBJ2-1, with 10 bases aligning to TRBD1. The origin of this receptor is a woman aged 40 to 55 with acute COVID-19. Sample: PBMCs or T cells enriched from blood (not recorded which). The CDR3: CASSTSGTGDEQFF. The nucleotide sequence is given as TGTGCCAGCAGTACATCTGGGACAGGGGATGAGCAGTTCTTC.